Listed below are T cell receptor beta chains from one sample, sequenced in a study of identical twins. MiXCR, run by TCRdb on the 5' RACE reads, gives a single entry per CDR3 protein. The sample has nearly 900,000 distinct CDR3 sequences; about 12% are singletons. The same sample was also studied in work on yellow fever vaccine responses in identical twins.

The sample taken for sequencing was PBMCs. The receptor set was obtained from a woman between 18 and 29 years old in good health. CDR3s include the opening cysteine and the closing phenylalanine or tryptophan. Fields, in order: V gene, J gene, D gene, clone size, CDR3 protein, CDR3 DNA. A D gene is named only where the DNA matches it firmly. The size entry is marked missing in some rows and otherwise reads once, few, many or a size class.

>TRBV6-1|TRBJ1-1|NA|once
CASSPSRDHTEAFF
TGTGCCAGCAGCCCCTCTAGGGATCACACTGAAGCTTTCTTT
>TRBV21-1|TRBJ1-5|NA|NA
CASSKEGDGNQPQHF
TGTGCCAGCAGCAAAGAAGGGGACGGCAATCAGCCCCAGCATTTT
>TRBV9|TRBJ2-1|NA|few
CASSPRDGTWQFF
TGTGCCAGCAGCCCCCGGGACGGAACTTGGCAGTTCTTC
>TRBV2|TRBJ2-6|NA|NA
CASSVTVPGANVLTF
TGTGCCAGCAGTGTAACGGTACCTGGGGCCAACGTCCTGACTTTC
>TRBV27|TRBJ2-3|NA|few
CASSLRLDSDTQYF
TGTGCCAGCAGCCTCAGACTAGATTCAGATACGCAGTATTTT
>TRBV25-1|TRBJ1-3|NA|NA
CASSPIASGNTIYF
TGTGCCAGCAGTCCCATTGCCTCTGGAAACACCATATATTTT
>TRBV5-1|TRBJ2-1|NA|NA
CASSSGTPQGEQFF
TGCGCCAGCAGCTCTGGGACTCCCCAGGGAGAGCAGTTCTTC
>TRBV12-3/TRBV12-4|TRBJ2-1|NA|NA
CASSLLQGPYSEQFF
TGTGCCAGCAGTTTACTACAGGGACCCTACAGTGAGCAGTTCTTC
>TRBV4-2|TRBJ1-2|NA|NA
CASSQEEGHYGYTF
TGTGCCAGCAGCCAAGAGGAGGGTCACTATGGCTACACCTTC
>TRBV29-1|TRBJ2-1|TRBD2|NA
CSPPEDGLAVYNEQFF
TGCAGCCCACCCGAAGACGGACTAGCGGTTTACAATGAGCAGTTCTTC
>TRBV27|TRBJ2-5|NA|NA
CASSQAGAQPRETQYF
TGTGCCAGCAGTCAGGCCGGGGCCCAACCAAGGGAGACCCAGTACTTC
>TRBV15|TRBJ2-3|NA|few
CATSRVVARSTDTQYF
TGTGCCACCAGCAGAGTGGTAGCCAGAAGCACAGATACGCAGTATTTT
>TRBV7-9|TRBJ1-1|NA|NA
CASSRDGGSLQGEAFF
TGTGCCAGCAGTCGTGATGGAGGGAGCCTGCAGGGTGAAGCTTTCTTT
>TRBV7-9|TRBJ2-3|NA|few
CASSLERLRASTDTQYF
TGTGCCAGCAGCTTAGAAAGGCTTAGGGCCAGCACAGATACGCAGTATTTT
>TRBV7-8|TRBJ2-3|TRBD2|few
CASSNQPGLAGGDTQYF
TGTGCCAGCAGCAACCAACCTGGACTAGCGGGAGGAGATACGCAGTATTTT
>TRBV7-9|TRBJ1-5|NA|few
CASSAQNQPQHF
TGTGCCAGCAGCGCGCAAAATCAGCCCCAGCATTTT
>TRBV12-3/TRBV12-4|TRBJ2-7|TRBD1|few
CASRRSGDRDVYEQYF
TGTGCCAGCAGAAGATCCGGAGACAGGGATGTCTACGAGCAGTACTTC
>TRBV7-8|TRBJ2-1|TRBD2|few
CASSFLLVASGGSNEQFF
TGTGCCAGCAGCTTTTTACTGGTGGCTAGCGGAGGGTCCAATGAGCAGTTCTTC
>TRBV19|TRBJ2-1|TRBD2|few
CASSIRPGTSGRIDEQFF
TGTGCCAGTAGTATTCGCCCCGGGACTAGCGGGAGGATCGATGAGCAGTTCTTC
>TRBV3-1|TRBJ2-7|TRBD2|few
CASSRTSWDEQYF
TGTGCCAGCAGTAGGACTAGCTGGGACGAGCAGTACTTC
>TRBV5-1|TRBJ1-2|NA|NA
CASSIGGTSNYGYTF
TGCGCCAGCAGCATTGGCGGGACTTCTAACTATGGCTACACCTTC
>TRBV15|TRBJ1-1|NA|NA
CATSRTPTGIDEAFF
TGTGCCACCAGCAGAACTCCTACAGGGATCGATGAAGCTTTCTTT
>TRBV18|TRBJ1-1|NA|many
CASSGGVGTEAFF
TGTGCCAGCTCCGGGGGAGTGGGCACTGAAGCTTTCTTT
>TRBV6-6|TRBJ2-1|NA|many
CASSMPGNEQFF
TGTGCCAGCAGTATGCCAGGGAATGAGCAGTTCTTC
>TRBV12-3/TRBV12-4|TRBJ2-6|NA|few
CASSLDRVAGANVLTF
TGTGCCAGCAGTTTAGACAGGGTGGCTGGGGCCAACGTCCTGACTTTC
>TRBV24-1|TRBJ2-4|NA|NA
CATSDWTENIQYF
TGTGCCACCAGTGACTGGACAGAAAACATTCAGTACTTC
>TRBV12-3/TRBV12-4|TRBJ2-3|NA|NA
CASSFRYFADTQYF
TGTGCCAGCAGTTTTAGATACTTTGCAGATACGCAGTATTTT
>TRBV25-1|TRBJ1-6|NA|NA
CAVRTAFNSPLHF
TGTGCGGTTAGGACAGCTTTTAATTCACCCCTCCACTTT
>TRBV3-1|TRBJ2-4|TRBD2|few
CASGTSSGRAKNIQYF
TGTGCCAGCGGAACCTCTAGCGGGCGGGCCAAAAACATTCAGTACTTC
>TRBV6-5|TRBJ2-1|TRBD2|NA
CASSFRGLAGLNSYNEQFF
TGTGCCAGCAGTTTTAGGGGACTAGCGGGGCTGAACTCCTACAATGAGCAGTTCTTC
>TRBV2|TRBJ2-2|NA|NA
CASSEVETGELFF
TGTGCCAGCAGTGAAGTGGAGACCGGGGAGCTGTTTTTT
>TRBV3-1|TRBJ1-1|NA|few
CASSQGPGGMNTEAFF
TGTGCCAGCAGCCAGGGCCCGGGGGGCATGAACACTGAAGCTTTCTTT
>TRBV12-3/TRBV12-4|TRBJ2-2|NA|NA
CASSLATMANTGELFF
TGTGCCAGCAGTTTAGCCACCATGGCGAACACCGGGGAGCTGTTTTTT
>TRBV29-1|TRBJ1-1|NA|many
CSVDRSDTEAFF
TGCAGCGTTGATAGGTCGGACACTGAAGCTTTCTTT
>TRBV7-9|TRBJ2-3|TRBD2|few
CASSPAGGPSTDTQYF
TGTGCCAGCAGTCCAGCGGGGGGCCCTAGCACAGATACGCAGTATTTT
>TRBV7-3|TRBJ2-1|TRBD1|NA
CASSLTAGTVNNEQFF
TGTGCCAGCAGCTTAACGGCCGGGACAGTAAACAATGAGCAGTTCTTC
>TRBV7-2|TRBJ2-5|NA|NA
CASSFAGETQYF
TGTGCCAGCAGCTTCGCGGGGGAGACCCAGTACTTC
>TRBV5-1|TRBJ1-6|TRBD1|few
CASTPGSGGQGVDSPLHF
TGCGCCAGCACCCCTGGCTCCGGGGGACAGGGGGTGGATTCACCCCTCCACTTT
>TRBV20-1|TRBJ2-3|TRBD1|few
CSARTGEIGGDTQYF
TGCAGTGCCAGGACAGGGGAGATCGGAGGAGATACGCAGTATTTT
>TRBV27|TRBJ2-7|TRBD1|NA
CASSSLGQGVKNEQYF
TGTGCCAGCAGTTCTTTAGGACAGGGGGTGAAGAACGAGCAGTACTTC
>TRBV2|TRBJ1-1|TRBD1|few
CASRGTAPGAFF
TGTGCCAGCAGGGGGACAGCCCCGGGAGCTTTCTTT
>TRBV5-1|TRBJ2-5|NA|many
CASSSGEETQYF
TGCGCCAGCAGCAGCGGTGAAGAGACCCAGTACTTC
>TRBV12-3/TRBV12-4|TRBJ1-2|TRBD1|many
CASTTGNYGYTF
TGTGCCAGTACGACAGGGAACTATGGCTACACCTTC
>TRBV6-5|TRBJ1-1|NA|few
CASSYSGGALGTEAFF
TGTGCCAGCAGTTACTCAGGGGGAGCCCTGGGGACTGAAGCTTTCTTT
>TRBV5-1|TRBJ2-2|NA|many
CASSLTIIGTGELFF
TGCGCCAGCAGCTTGACCATTATCGGCACCGGGGAGCTGTTTTTT
>TRBV4-1|TRBJ1-5|TRBD1|NA
CASSPRGQGIQPQHF
TGCGCCAGCAGCCCCCGGGGACAGGGTATCCAGCCCCAGCATTTT